These T cell receptor beta chains were read from a single sample in a study of CD8 T cells in ankylosing spondylitis. TCRdb re-analysed the 5' RACE reads in MiXCR, keeping a single row per CDR3 protein. The sample contains some 840,000 distinct CDR3 sequences, around 11% of which appear only once. The specimen sequenced was blood, either unsorted or a sorted T cell fraction (not recorded which). All receptors come from a male donor with ankylosing spondylitis. The conserved cysteine and the conserved F or W are not part of the CDR3 here. Each record gives: clone size, V gene, J gene, CDR3 protein. The size field is filled for only some rows; it gives once, few, many or a size class.

abundance: .; v_gene: TRBV7-9; j_gene: TRBJ2-1; CDR3aa: ASSLVAGSDEQF
abundance: .; v_gene: TRBV4-3; j_gene: TRBJ1-5; CDR3aa: ASSQDSRNQPQH
abundance: many; v_gene: TRBV20-1; j_gene: TRBJ1-1; CDR3aa: SARGDLRDTEAF
abundance: few; v_gene: TRBV10-3; j_gene: TRBJ1-2; CDR3aa: AIQNPTRGPNYGYT
abundance: many; v_gene: TRBV7-3; j_gene: TRBJ2-1; CDR3aa: ASSMGTSGAYNEQF
abundance: few; v_gene: TRBV20-1; j_gene: TRBJ2-7; CDR3aa: SASRTGVTYEQY
abundance: many; v_gene: TRBV9; j_gene: TRBJ2-3; CDR3aa: ASSVDAVTDTQY
abundance: few; v_gene: TRBV20-1; j_gene: TRBJ1-1; CDR3aa: SASGFSEAF
abundance: .; v_gene: TRBV7-9; j_gene: TRBJ1-4; CDR3aa: ASSDSDRLF
abundance: few; v_gene: TRBV20-1; j_gene: TRBJ1-5; CDR3aa: SASSRASNQPQH
abundance: few; v_gene: TRBV5-1; j_gene: TRBJ2-3; CDR3aa: ASSLEWGRTDTQY
abundance: once; v_gene: TRBV9; j_gene: TRBJ2-3; CDR3aa: ASSVGLAGGKTDTQY
abundance: many; v_gene: TRBV5-1; j_gene: TRBJ2-3; CDR3aa: ASSLGKQDTQY
abundance: many; v_gene: TRBV29-1; j_gene: TRBJ1-4; CDR3aa: SASGGPNEKLF
abundance: few; v_gene: TRBV7-9; j_gene: TRBJ2-5; CDR3aa: ASSLWTGAQETQY
abundance: few; v_gene: TRBV20-1; j_gene: TRBJ1-1; CDR3aa: SARGWTTTEAF
abundance: few; v_gene: TRBV20-1; j_gene: TRBJ1-1; CDR3aa: SARAWTANTEAF
abundance: few; v_gene: TRBV5-1; j_gene: TRBJ2-1; CDR3aa: ASSFGTSGRTYNEQF
abundance: .; v_gene: TRBV7-9; j_gene: TRBJ1-4; CDR3aa: ASSVGTGWEKLF
abundance: .; v_gene: TRBV6-5; j_gene: TRBJ1-1; CDR3aa: ASSYYRLGTEAF
abundance: .; v_gene: TRBV7-2; j_gene: TRBJ1-6; CDR3aa: ASSPPGDLVSPLH
abundance: few; v_gene: TRBV7-2; j_gene: TRBJ1-1; CDR3aa: ASSLGGAGSTEAF
abundance: many; v_gene: TRBV5-1; j_gene: TRBJ1-1; CDR3aa: ASRTGPYTEAF
abundance: few; v_gene: TRBV27; j_gene: TRBJ1-6; CDR3aa: ASGYQSSYNSPLH
abundance: .; v_gene: TRBV7-9; j_gene: TRBJ2-5; CDR3aa: ASSPSGKGFLSETQY
abundance: few; v_gene: TRBV5-1; j_gene: TRBJ2-3; CDR3aa: ASSLDSGPLDTDTQY
abundance: .; v_gene: TRBV27; j_gene: TRBJ2-1; CDR3aa: ASQSGRRPDEQF